This T cell receptor (beta chain) appears in the sequencing data of a study of blood T cell repertoires in COVID-19. Participant ages covered about 18 to 89 years across around 22 US areas. Self-reported history from a screening survey and questionnaire set each donor's cohort. The recovered donors of Cohort 3 showed two negative PCRs, clearance, or symptom resolution. Under the authors' procedure: The assay estimated nucleated cells by amplifying reference gene primers. This table comes from immunoSEQ multiplex PCR, and its TCRdb copy is limited to in-frame clones, with some not included. D and trimming come from the DNA, and the V and J calls and clone size come from that table. The table includes hundreds of thousands of clones, approximately 89% detected once. This clone came up a few times. The CDR3 spans 16 residues. CDR1 and CDR2 (germline): SGHKS, YYEKEE (reference sequence). Trimming cost V 4 bases and J 3 bases; bases outside gene matches: 9.

This receptor was obtained from a woman in her twenties or thirties who had recovered from COVID-19. What was sequenced was PBMCs or T cells enriched from blood (not recorded which). The chain employs TRBV5-5 and TRBJ2-1, with 8 bases fitting TRBD2. CDR3 DNA: TGTGCCAGCAGCCAAGGACTAGCCCTGATCTACAATGAGCAGTTCTTC. Its protein product is CASSQGLALIYNEQFF.